The T cell receptor beta chain described here comes from a study of T cells in Graves' hyperthyroidism and ophthalmopathy. Study-level background: Peripheral blood was taken when the disease was first diagnosed, before any treatment began.

Amplification targeted TCR beta CDR3 regions from RNA transcripts. The TCR CDR3 was amplified in a first-round RT-PCR using the HTBI primer set. TCRdb recomputed calls from the multiplex PCR reads with MiXCR, one row per CDR3 protein. The table shows around 580,000 distinct CDR3 sequences, with approximately 16% occurring only once. Study observations and caveats: A 13 V-J model separated ophthalmopathy from stable hyperthyroidism. Appearing also in blood were most of the thyroid clonotypes expanded above 0.001.

Criteria for exclusion of patients were uncontrolled infection, other autoimmune disease, pregnancy or lactation. This clonotype has at least ten counts. Its cognate antigen is unknown. The TCR was taken from a woman aged 18-29 years with Graves' hyperthyroidism. The specimen sequenced was blood.

The chain's CDR3 is CASSYSRGLDRQTQYF. CDR3 coding DNA: TGTGCCAGCAGTTACTCGAGAGGGTTAGATCGGCAGACCCAGTACTTC. The chain joins TRBV6-5 to TRBJ2-5, with D maybe TRBD2 (5 bases). Germline V lookup: CDR1 MNHEY, CDR2 SVGAGI. Trimming took off 0 bases at V and 6 bases at J, with 17 bases between the two ends. The CDR3 is made up of 16 amino acids.